These T cell receptor beta chains were read from a single sample in a study of regulatory T cells in long-lasting Graves disease. One entry per CDR3 protein results from TCRdb running MiXCR on the multiplex PCR reads. The table shows hundreds of thousands of distinct CDR3 sequences, with roughly 20% occurring only once. Sequences were derived from peripheral blood mononuclear cells (PBMCs), sampled when the disease was refractory, from a patient treated with antithyroid drugs. These TCRs come from a female donor with Graves disease. Each CDR3 is given with its conserved first and last residue. D genes are given only for firm matches. Clone size is shown for a subset of rows, as once, few, many or a class of expanded clone.

V gene	clone size	J gene	D gene	CDR3 DNA	CDR3 protein
TRBV20-1	few	TRBJ1-4	TRBD1	TGCAGTGCTAGAGATCTACGGACAGGGGGCGCGGAAATGGAAAAACTGTTTTTT	CSARDLRTGGAEMEKLFF
TRBV24-1	few	TRBJ2-2	TRBD2	TGTGCCACCAGTGATCTACCCCTTCTAGCGGGATCCGTCGGGGAGCTGTTTTTT	CATSDLPLLAGSVGELFF
TRBV12-3/TRBV12-4	few	TRBJ2-2	TRBD2	TGTGCCAGCAGCCAGCGTGGGAGGGGTAACACCGGGGAGCTGTTTTTT	CASSQRGRGNTGELFF
TRBV11-2	-	TRBJ2-7	TRBD2	TGTGCCAGCGCTCCGGGACTAGCGGGAGGGGGGTCCGAGCAGTACTTC	CASAPGLAGGGSEQYF
TRBV19	-	TRBJ2-2	-	TGTGCCAGTAGTGGGAGTTACACCGGGGAGCTGTTTTTT	CASSGSYTGELFF
TRBV30	many	TRBJ1-6	-	TGTGCCTGGACTGGCACAGGGACGAATTCACCCCTCCACTTT	CAWTGTGTNSPLHF
TRBV30	-	TRBJ1-2	-	TGTGCCTGGAGCGCGGGACCTAACTATGGCTACACCTTC	CAWSAGPNYGYTF
TRBV28	many	TRBJ1-6	-	TGTGCCAGCAGTTTATTTCGGGGGGCGGAATCACCCCTCCACTTT	CASSLFRGAESPLHF
TRBV6-1	few	TRBJ2-7	-	TGTGCCAGCAAGACGGGAAGCTACGAGCAGTACTTC	CASKTGSYEQYF
TRBV29-1	few	TRBJ2-7	TRBD1	TGCAGCGTTGGACAGGGGACCTCCTACGAGCAGTACTTC	CSVGQGTSYEQYF
TRBV6-2/TRBV6-3	many	TRBJ1-6	-	TGTGCCAGCAGTTCTGAGTTGGGATATAATTCACCCCTCCACTTT	CASSSELGYNSPLHF
TRBV19	-	TRBJ1-1	-	TGTGCCAGTAGTATTCCAGCGTGGGACACTGAAGCTTTCTTT	CASSIPAWDTEAFF
TRBV18	-	TRBJ1-1	-	TGTGCCAGCTCAGTAGGGAAGGGAGGAATCGCTGAAGCTTTCTTT	CASSVGKGGIAEAFF
TRBV20-1	few	TRBJ2-5	TRBD2	TGCAGTGCTAGAGATCCCCAGCGGGGGGGAGAGACCCAGTACTTC	CSARDPQRGGETQYF
TRBV2	-	TRBJ1-1	TRBD1	TGTGCCAGCAGAACAGGGGGCGCAGGAAACACTGAAGCTTTCTTT	CASRTGGAGNTEAFF
TRBV7-8	many	TRBJ2-5	-	TGTGCCAGCAGCAGAGTGCCGGGACGAGGGGAGACCCAGTACTTC	CASSRVPGRGETQYF
TRBV3-1	-	TRBJ2-7	-	TGTGCCAGCAGCCAAGATGATTTTGGGGGAATAATTTACGAGCAGTACTTC	CASSQDDFGGIIYEQYF
TRBV15	-	TRBJ1-4	-	TGTGCCACCAGCAGACCTGGGGCGGGAGGTGAAAAACTGTTTTTT	CATSRPGAGGEKLFF
TRBV12-3/TRBV12-4	many	TRBJ1-1	-	TGTGCCAGCAGTTTACAGAGGACATCGAACACTGAAGCTTTCTTT	CASSLQRTSNTEAFF
TRBV19	-	TRBJ2-5	TRBD2	TGTGCCAGTAGTATATTCACGGGACTAGCAGAAGAGACCCAGTACTTC	CASSIFTGLAEETQYF
TRBV6-1	many	TRBJ2-7	-	TGTGCCAGCACCAGCCCATCTACGGCGTCTTTCTACGAGCAGTACTTC	CASTSPSTASFYEQYF
TRBV10-3	-	TRBJ1-3	-	TGTGCCATCAGGGGAGCAATCAGCTCTGGAAACACCATATATTTT	CAIRGAISSGNTIYF
TRBV4-1	few	TRBJ1-2	-	TGCGCCAGCAGCCAAGATGGGTCCGTGTCACAAGGCTACACCTTC	CASSQDGSVSQGYTF
TRBV7-9	many	TRBJ1-6	-	TGTGCCAGCAGCTCTACCCGACGGGGGTCGACACCCCTCCACTTT	CASSSTRRGSTPLHF
TRBV7-2	-	TRBJ1-6	TRBD1	TGTGCCAGCAGCACCAGGGGGACCTCCTATAATTCACCCCTCCACTTT	CASSTRGTSYNSPLHF
TRBV2	many	TRBJ2-7	-	TGTGCCAGCACCAACTCCTACGAGCAGTACTTC	CASTNSYEQYF
TRBV29-1	few	TRBJ2-1	TRBD2	TGCAGCGTCCCTCTAGCGGGAGAAAACAATGAGCAGTTCTTC	CSVPLAGENNEQFF
TRBV6-1	many	TRBJ2-2	TRBD1	TGTGCCAGCAGTGAGAAAAATTGGTTTGAGACAGGGGGCACCGGGGAGCTGTTTTTT	CASSEKNWFETGGTGELFF
TRBV20-1	-	TRBJ2-7	TRBD2	TGCAGTGCTAGATCAATCCGACTAGCGGGAGCGAACGAGCAGTACTTC	CSARSIRLAGANEQYF
TRBV7-2	-	TRBJ2-1	-	TGTGCCAGCAGCTTAGCTTCAGCAAGTGAGCAGTTCTTC	CASSLASASEQFF
TRBV3-1	few	TRBJ1-1	-	TGTGCCAGCAGCCACACAGAGGTGAACACTGAAGCTTTCTTT	CASSHTEVNTEAFF
TRBV11-2	many	TRBJ2-7	-	TGTGCCAGCAGCCAGCAGCCGCGCCGCGAGCAGTACTTC	CASSQQPRREQYF
TRBV2	many	TRBJ2-7	TRBD2	TGTGCCAGCAGTCACCGGACTAGCGGGAGTATCCACGAGCAGTACTTC	CASSHRTSGSIHEQYF
TRBV20-1	many	TRBJ1-6	-	TGCAGTGCTAGAGATTCCCCGGCCGGCCTAACCTATAATTCACCCCTCCACTTT	CSARDSPAGLTYNSPLHF
TRBV20-1	few	TRBJ2-7	-	TGCAGTGCTAGAGATCTTGGGGGAAACTCCTACGAGCAGTACTTC	CSARDLGGNSYEQYF
TRBV7-9	-	TRBJ2-5	-	TGTGCCAGCAGGTTAGGGGGAGAGACCCAGTACTTC	CASRLGGETQYF
TRBV27	few	TRBJ2-7	-	TGTGCCAGCAGTTTACAGGAGACAGGCACACCCGAGCAGTACTTC	CASSLQETGTPEQYF
TRBV20-1	few	TRBJ1-5	-	TGCAGTGCTAGAGATGGCAGATATAGCAATCAGCCCCAGCATTTT	CSARDGRYSNQPQHF
TRBV6-1	many	TRBJ1-1	TRBD1	TGTGCCAGCAGTCTAGGGACAGGGGGAGGGACTGAAGCTTTCTTT	CASSLGTGGGTEAFF
TRBV2	-	TRBJ1-4	-	TGTGCCAGCAGTGAATTGGGTGTACTGTTTTTT	CASSELGVLFF
TRBV30	many	TRBJ1-5	-	TGTGCCTACCAACGGGGGGATCAGCCCCAGCATTTT	CAYQRGDQPQHF
TRBV2	many	TRBJ2-7	-	TGTGCCAGCACCAGGACGGGTCCAAGATACGAGCAGTACTTC	CASTRTGPRYEQYF
TRBV15	-	TRBJ2-5	TRBD1	TGTGCCACCAGCGGACAGGACGAAGAGACCCAGTACTTC	CATSGQDEETQYF
TRBV12-3/TRBV12-4	many	TRBJ2-5	TRBD2	TGTGCCAGCAGTTTGGGACTACTCCAAGAGACCCAGTACTTC	CASSLGLLQETQYF
TRBV7-9	few	TRBJ2-7	TRBD1	TGTGCCAGCAGAGGACAGGGTCGCGAGCAGTACTTC	CASRGQGREQYF
TRBV6-1	few	TRBJ1-1	TRBD1	TGTGCCAGCAGCAGGCAGGGGGTGGGGAACACTGAAGCTTTCTTT	CASSRQGVGNTEAFF
TRBV20-1	-	TRBJ2-7	TRBD2	TGCAGTGCTAGCGTCTCGCGGGAGGGTTACGAGCAGTACTTC	CSASVSREGYEQYF
TRBV9	-	TRBJ2-5	-	TGTGCCGGCAGCGTTTCGCCGGGAGTGAGTGAGACCCAGTACTTC	CAGSVSPGVSETQYF
TRBV6-2/TRBV6-3	few	TRBJ2-4	TRBD2	TGTGCCAGCAGCCAAGGACTAGGCGAATACTTC	CASSQGLGEYF
TRBV20-1	few	TRBJ1-1	-	TGCAGTGCTATGGGAAACACTGAAGCTTTCTTT	CSAMGNTEAFF
TRBV6-2/TRBV6-3	few	TRBJ2-7	TRBD2	TGTGCCAGCAGTTACTCCCTAGCGGTCCCGTGGGACGAGCAGTACTTC	CASSYSLAVPWDEQYF
TRBV12-3/TRBV12-4	many	TRBJ2-2	TRBD2	TGTGCCAGCAGTCACTATAGCGGGAGGTTTCTTGGCGGGGAGCTGTTTTTT	CASSHYSGRFLGGELFF